This T cell receptor beta chain was recovered during a study of blood T cells in healthy people across ages. Study-level findings and limits: While age rose, TCR beta diversity per million T cells dropped in a roughly linear way.

Germline CDR1 reads MNHEY; CDR2 reads SVGAGI. This CDR3 is 14 amino acids long. This clonotype was detected many times. Its antigen is undetermined. Using a J-beta primer mix together with a sample-barcoded 5' primer, a second PCR was run for roughly 7 to 12 cycles. Each cDNA was tagged by a template-switch adaptor containing 12 random nucleotides. TCRdb re-called the 5' RACE reads with MiXCR, one entry per CDR3 protein. The repertoire consists of roughly 700,000 distinct CDR3 sequences, with around a quarter occurring once and the leading ten covering more than 7.5%. The same specimen was also included in a second study, on T cells of mothers and their children. This second study says: During the second PCR, the M1S primer introduced sample barcodes along with 2-4 random nucleotides. The search for persistent microchimeric T cell clones detected none.

The genes are TRBV6-5 and TRBJ2-5; TRBD2 agrees at 14 bases. Matching the DNA end better, TRBJ2-7 makes the J call doubtful. Sequences were obtained from blood. This sequence was found in a boy between 10 and 17 years old in good health. CDR3 residues: CASRGLAGAYEQYF. The CDR3 nucleotides are TGTGCCAGCAGGGGACTAGCGGGAGCTTACGAGCAGTACTTC.